This T cell receptor (beta chain) appears in the sequencing data of a study of blood T cell repertoires in COVID-19. The CDR3 is made up of 14 amino acids. In germline, CDR1 is DFQATT, CDR2 SNEGSKA (reference sequence). V gave up 3 bases and J gave up 6 bases, with 18 bases separating them. The data were produced by immunoSEQ multiplex PCR, yet TCRdb's version contains in-frame clones alone and is incomplete. The sample lists 250,000 to 350,000 clones, approximately 85% seen once, with just under 1% in the top ten. The sequencing input was PBMCs or T cells enriched from blood (not recorded which). The sequence derives from a woman aged 25 to 39 who had recovered from COVID-19. The rearrangement links TRBV20-1 to TRBJ2-7; D possibly corresponds to TRBD2 (6 bases). In DNA form, the CDR3 reads TGCAGTGCTAGTATTAGCTCGAGAGCGGGCGAGCAGTACTTC. It yields the protein CSASISSRAGEQYF.